These T cell receptor beta chains were read from a single sample in a study of OX40 agonist ivuxolimab in advanced cancers. Libraries were prepared by immunoSEQ multiplex PCR; TCRdb keeps only in-frame clonotypes and omits some of them. The sample holds around 95,000 clones, approximately 91% seen once. The starting material was CD4+ or CD8+ T cells sorted from blood, obtained in a trial of the OX40 agonist ivuxolimab. These receptors all stem from an adult with an advanced solid tumor such as melanoma, head and neck, liver or kidney cancer. Each CDR3 is given with its conserved first and last residue. D genes are given only for firm matches. Only part of the rows carry a size: once, few, many, or a class if the clone is expanded.

size: NA; V: TRBV29-1; J: TRBJ2-6; D: NA; CDR3: CSVRSGANVLTF; DNA: TGCAGCGTAAGATCTGGGGCCAACGTCCTGACTTTC
size: NA; V: TRBV6-6; J: TRBJ1-4; D: TRBD1; CDR3: CASRDRGATNEKLFF; DNA: TGTGCCAGCCGGGACAGGGGTGCAACTAATGAAAAACTGTTTTTT
size: NA; V: TRBV4-3; J: TRBJ2-2; D: NA; CDR3: CASSQQNRNTGELFF; DNA: TGCGCCAGCAGCCAACAAAACAGGAACACCGGGGAGCTGTTTTTT
size: NA; V: TRBV6-4; J: TRBJ1-2; D: TRBD1; CDR3: CASSHSGTDGYTF; DNA: TGTGCCAGCAGCCACTCCGGGACAGATGGCTACACCTTC
size: NA; V: TRBV2; J: TRBJ1-4; D: NA; CDR3: CATTGSSEKLFF; DNA: TGTGCCACAACAGGGAGCAGTGAAAAACTGTTTTTT
size: NA; V: TRBV6-1; J: TRBJ1-5; D: NA; CDR3: CASSLSQPQHF; DNA: TGTGCCAGCAGCCTAAGTCAGCCCCAGCATTTT
size: NA; V: TRBV6-5; J: TRBJ2-2; D: NA; CDR3: CASRIRLENTGELFF; DNA: TGTGCCAGCAGAATTAGACTAGAGAACACCGGGGAGCTGTTTTTT
size: NA; V: TRBV6-6; J: TRBJ1-2; D: NA; CDR3: CASSQTVNYGYTF; DNA: TGTGCCAGCAGTCAGACAGTTAACTATGGCTACACCTTC
size: NA; V: TRBV27; J: TRBJ1-1; D: NA; CDR3: CASSYARGMDTEAFF; DNA: TGTGCCAGCAGTTACGCTAGGGGAATGGACACTGAAGCTTTCTTT
size: NA; V: TRBV27; J: TRBJ2-3; D: NA; CDR3: CASSSLIKQYF; DNA: TGTGCCAGCAGTTCCCTCATTAAGCAGTATTTT
size: few; V: TRBV5-6; J: TRBJ2-5; D: TRBD2; CDR3: CASSSLGVAGEETQYF; DNA: TGTGCCAGCAGCTCCCTTGGGGTAGCGGGGGAAGAGACCCAGTACTTC
size: NA; V: TRBV6-1; J: TRBJ1-2; D: NA; CDR3: CASSEGTEFYGYTF; DNA: TGTGCCAGCAGTGAAGGGACCGAATTCTATGGCTACACCTTC
size: NA; V: TRBV27; J: TRBJ1-4; D: NA; CDR3: CASSHRGDEKLFF; DNA: TGTGCCAGCAGCCATCGGGGGGATGAAAAACTGTTTTTT
size: NA; V: TRBV7-2; J: TRBJ1-2; D: NA; CDR3: CASSHGIDGYTF; DNA: TGTGCCAGCAGCCACGGGATCGATGGCTACACCTTC
size: NA; V: TRBV11-1; J: TRBJ2-6; D: NA; CDR3: CASSGGVSGANVLTF; DNA: TGTGCCAGCAGCGGGGGAGTCTCTGGGGCCAACGTCCTGACTTTC
size: NA; V: TRBV19; J: TRBJ1-5; D: NA; CDR3: CASSLGPNQPQHF; DNA: TGTGCCAGTAGTTTGGGTCCGAATCAGCCCCAGCATTTT
size: NA; V: TRBV10-1; J: TRBJ2-3; D: NA; CDR3: CASSTGILWYF; DNA: TGCGCCAGCAGCACCGGGATACTATGGTATTTT
size: NA; V: TRBV28; J: TRBJ1-1; D: TRBD1; CDR3: CASSADQGAFNTEAFF; DNA: TGTGCCAGCAGCGCAGACCAGGGGGCCTTTAACACTGAAGCTTTCTTT
size: NA; V: TRBV5-1; J: TRBJ2-3; D: NA; CDR3: CASSLIAEDTQYF; DNA: TGCGCCAGCAGCTTAATTGCGGAAGATACGCAGTATTTT
size: once; V: TRBV18; J: TRBJ1-4; D: NA; CDR3: CASSPTGRDQVLFF; DNA: TGTGCCAGCTCACCCACTGGTCGGGACCAAGTACTGTTTTTT
size: NA; V: TRBV5-1; J: TRBJ2-5; D: NA; CDR3: CASSLPAGQETQYF; DNA: TGCGCCAGCAGCTTGCCGGCGGGGCAAGAGACCCAGTACTTC
size: NA; V: TRBV7-2; J: TRBJ2-6; D: TRBD1; CDR3: CASSLGQGRGSGANVLTF; DNA: TGTGCCAGCAGCCTTGGACAGGGTAGAGGGTCTGGGGCCAACGTCCTGACTTTC
size: NA; V: TRBV5-1; J: TRBJ2-5; D: NA; CDR3: CASSPGTEETQYF; DNA: TGCGCCAGCAGCCCAGGGACGGAAGAGACCCAGTACTTC
size: NA; V: TRBV18; J: TRBJ2-5; D: NA; CDR3: CASSPRPEETQYF; DNA: TGTGCCAGCTCACCACGGCCAGAAGAGACCCAGTACTTC
size: NA; V: TRBV28; J: TRBJ2-7; D: NA; CDR3: CASSWTGSSYEQYF; DNA: TGTGCCAGCAGTTGGACGGGGAGCTCCTACGAGCAGTACTTC
size: NA; V: TRBV4-2; J: TRBJ1-2; D: NA; CDR3: CASSPGRQGNYGYTF; DNA: TGTGCCAGCAGCCCAGGACGGCAGGGAAACTATGGCTACACCTTC
size: NA; V: TRBV10-3; J: TRBJ1-5; D: TRBD1; CDR3: CAISEEGTGMSQPQHF; DNA: TGTGCCATCAGTGAGGAAGGGACAGGGATGAGTCAGCCCCAGCATTTT
size: NA; V: TRBV4-1; J: TRBJ1-4; D: TRBD1; CDR3: CASSRRDRGEEKLFF; DNA: TGCGCCAGCAGCCGCCGGGACAGGGGAGAGGAAAAACTGTTTTTT
size: NA; V: TRBV18; J: TRBJ2-3; D: NA; CDR3: CASSPLLFGGAGTDTQYF; DNA: TGTGCCAGCTCACCACTTCTCTTCGGGGGAGCGGGCACAGATACGCAGTATTTT
size: NA; V: TRBV7-2; J: TRBJ2-6; D: NA; CDR3: CASSRGPPDATGANVLTF; DNA: TGTGCCAGCAGCCGAGGACCACCTGACGCGACTGGGGCCAACGTCCTGACTTTC
size: NA; V: TRBV4-3; J: TRBJ2-3; D: TRBD2; CDR3: CASSQRLGSGGNPSTDTQYF; DNA: TGCGCCAGCAGCCAAAGATTAGGTAGCGGGGGTAACCCTAGCACAGATACGCAGTATTTT
size: NA; V: TRBV4-2; J: TRBJ2-7; D: NA; CDR3: CASSQPTEYEQYF; DNA: TGTGCCAGCAGCCAACCCACTGAGTACGAGCAGTACTTC
size: NA; V: TRBV28; J: TRBJ1-1; D: NA; CDR3: CGTTQPTDGAFF; DNA: TGTGGGACAACCCAACCAACTGACGGAGCTTTCTTT
size: NA; V: TRBV25-1; J: TRBJ1-2; D: TRBD1; CDR3: CASSGPGQHYGYTF; DNA: TGTGCCAGCAGTGGCCCGGGACAGCACTATGGCTACACCTTC
size: few; V: TRBV10-3; J: TRBJ1-5; D: NA; CDR3: CAISGPGQPQHF; DNA: TGTGCCATCAGCGGGCCGGGACAGCCCCAGCATTTT
size: NA; V: TRBV7-6; J: TRBJ2-5; D: TRBD2; CDR3: CASSFSGGQETQYF; DNA: TGTGCCAGCAGCTTTTCCGGGGGGCAAGAGACCCAGTACTTC
size: NA; V: TRBV7-9; J: TRBJ2-5; D: TRBD2; CDR3: CASSSTSGEAQYF; DNA: TGTGCCAGCAGCTCTACTAGCGGGGAGGCCCAGTACTTC
size: NA; V: TRBV11-2; J: TRBJ1-4; D: NA; CDR3: CASSNPPGLRSEKLFF; DNA: TGTGCCAGCAGCAATCCCCCGGGTTTGAGGAGTGAAAAACTGTTTTTT
size: NA; V: TRBV5-5; J: TRBJ1-3; D: NA; CDR3: CASSLDQGVSGNTIYF; DNA: TGTGCCAGCAGCTTGGATCAGGGAGTCTCTGGAAACACCATATATTTT
size: NA; V: TRBV5-1; J: TRBJ1-4; D: NA; CDR3: CASSLAYNNEKLFF; DNA: TGCGCCAGCAGCTTGGCCTATAATAATGAAAAACTGTTTTTT
size: NA; V: TRBV5-1; J: TRBJ1-6; D: NA; CDR3: CASSQSMNSPLHF; DNA: TGCGCCAGCAGCCAGTCGATGAATTCACCCCTCCACTTT
size: NA; V: TRBV6-5; J: TRBJ2-1; D: TRBD2; CDR3: CASREREVMNEQFF; DNA: TGTGCCTCCAGGGAGCGGGAGGTTATGAATGAGCAGTTCTTC
size: few; V: TRBV15; J: TRBJ2-5; D: TRBD2; CDR3: CATSRGTSQETQYF; DNA: TGTGCCACCAGCAGAGGGACTAGCCAAGAGACCCAGTACTTC
size: NA; V: TRBV5-1; J: TRBJ2-3; D: NA; CDR3: CASSLVGADTQYF; DNA: TGCGCCAGCAGCTTGGTGGGGGCAGATACGCAGTATTTT
size: NA; V: TRBV5-4; J: TRBJ2-1; D: NA; CDR3: CASSLAGRATYNEQFF; DNA: TGTGCCAGCAGCTTGGCCGGGCGGGCCACCTACAATGAGCAGTTCTTC